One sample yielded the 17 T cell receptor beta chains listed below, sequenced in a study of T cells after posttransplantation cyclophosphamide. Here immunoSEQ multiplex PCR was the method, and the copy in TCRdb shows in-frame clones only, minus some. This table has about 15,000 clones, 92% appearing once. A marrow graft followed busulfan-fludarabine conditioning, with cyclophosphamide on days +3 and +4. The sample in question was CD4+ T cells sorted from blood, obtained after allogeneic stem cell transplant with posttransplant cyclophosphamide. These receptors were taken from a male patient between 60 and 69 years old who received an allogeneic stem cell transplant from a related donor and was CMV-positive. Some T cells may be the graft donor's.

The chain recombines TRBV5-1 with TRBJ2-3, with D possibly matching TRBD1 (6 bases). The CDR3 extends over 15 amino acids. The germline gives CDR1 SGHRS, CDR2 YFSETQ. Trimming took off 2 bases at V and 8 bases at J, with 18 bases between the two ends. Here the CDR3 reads CASSFALLEGGTQYF. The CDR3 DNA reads TGCGCCAGCAGCTTCGCCCTCTTGGAAGGGGGTACGCAGTATTTT.

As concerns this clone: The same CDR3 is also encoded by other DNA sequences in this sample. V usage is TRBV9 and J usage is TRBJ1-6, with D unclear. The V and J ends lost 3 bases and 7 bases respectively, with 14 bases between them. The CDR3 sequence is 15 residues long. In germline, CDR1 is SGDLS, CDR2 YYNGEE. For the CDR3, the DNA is TGTGCCAGCAGCGCTTCCGACATGAAGAATTCACCCCTCCACTTT. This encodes CASSASDMKNSPLHF.

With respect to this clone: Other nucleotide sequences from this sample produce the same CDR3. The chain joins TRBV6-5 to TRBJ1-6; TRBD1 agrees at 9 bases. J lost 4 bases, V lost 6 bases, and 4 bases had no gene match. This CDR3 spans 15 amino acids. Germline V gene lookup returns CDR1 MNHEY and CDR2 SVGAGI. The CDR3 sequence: CASRGTGRYNSPLHF. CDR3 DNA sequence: TGTGCCAGCAGGGGGACAGGGAGATATAATTCACCCCTCCACTTT.

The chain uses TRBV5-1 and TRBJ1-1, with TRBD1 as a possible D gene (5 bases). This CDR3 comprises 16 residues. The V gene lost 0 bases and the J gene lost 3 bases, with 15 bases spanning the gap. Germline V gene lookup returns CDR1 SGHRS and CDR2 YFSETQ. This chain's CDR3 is CASSLETPGGDTEAFF. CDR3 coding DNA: TGCGCCAGCAGCTTGGAGACCCCCGGGGGGGACACTGAAGCTTTCTTT.

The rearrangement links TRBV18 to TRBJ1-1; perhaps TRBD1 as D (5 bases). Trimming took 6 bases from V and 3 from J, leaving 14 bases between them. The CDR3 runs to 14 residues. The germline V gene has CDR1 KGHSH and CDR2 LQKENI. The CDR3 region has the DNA TGTGCCAGCTCCCGGGGGGAAACCGACACTGAAGCTTTCTTT. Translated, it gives CASSRGETDTEAFF.

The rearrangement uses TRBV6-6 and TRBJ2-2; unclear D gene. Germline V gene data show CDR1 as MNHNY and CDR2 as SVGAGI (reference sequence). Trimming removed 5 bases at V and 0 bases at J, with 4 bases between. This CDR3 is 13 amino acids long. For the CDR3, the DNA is TGTGCCAGCAGTAGCCCGAACACCGGGGAGCTGTTTTTT. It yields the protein CASSSPNTGELFF.

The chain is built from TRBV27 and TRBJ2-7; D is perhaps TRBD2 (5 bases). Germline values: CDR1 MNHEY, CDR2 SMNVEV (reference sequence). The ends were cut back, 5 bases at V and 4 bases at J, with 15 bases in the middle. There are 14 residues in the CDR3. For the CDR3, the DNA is TGTGCCAGCAGTCCCGACGGGGTAGGGTACGAGCAGTACTTC. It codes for CASSPDGVGYEQYF.

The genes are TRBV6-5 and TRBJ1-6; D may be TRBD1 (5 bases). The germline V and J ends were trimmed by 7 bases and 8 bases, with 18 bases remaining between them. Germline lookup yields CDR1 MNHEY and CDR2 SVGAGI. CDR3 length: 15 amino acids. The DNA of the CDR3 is TGTGCCAGCAAAGGTCGGGCATGGGGGGATTCACCCCTCCACTTT. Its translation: CASKGRAWGDSPLHF.

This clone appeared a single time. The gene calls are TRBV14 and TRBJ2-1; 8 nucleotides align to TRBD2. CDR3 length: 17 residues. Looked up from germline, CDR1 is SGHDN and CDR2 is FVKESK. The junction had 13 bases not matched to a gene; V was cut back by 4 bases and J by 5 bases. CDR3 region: CASSLTGGAVSHNEQFF. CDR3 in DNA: TGTGCCAGCAGCCTGACCGGGGGGGCCGTTTCCCACAATGAGCAGTTCTTC. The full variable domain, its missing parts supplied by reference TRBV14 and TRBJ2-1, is EAGVTQFPSHSVIEKGQTVTLRCDPISGHDNLYWYRRVMGKEIKFLLHFVKESKQDESGMPNNRFLAERTGGTYSTLKVQPAELEDSGVYFCASSLTGGAVSHNEQFFGPGTRLTVL.

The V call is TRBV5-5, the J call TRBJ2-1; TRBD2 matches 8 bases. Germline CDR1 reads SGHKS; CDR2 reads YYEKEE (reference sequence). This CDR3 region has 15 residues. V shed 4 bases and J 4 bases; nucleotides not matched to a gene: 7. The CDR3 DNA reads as TGTGCCAGCAGCGACACTAGCGGCCCTTACAATGAGCAGTTCTTC. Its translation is CASSDTSGPYNEQFF.

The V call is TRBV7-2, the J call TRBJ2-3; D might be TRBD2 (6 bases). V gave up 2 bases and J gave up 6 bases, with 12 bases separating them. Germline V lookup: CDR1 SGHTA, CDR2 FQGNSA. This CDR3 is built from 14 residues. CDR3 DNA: TGTGCCAGCAGCTTATGCGGGACCGCTGATACGCAGTATTTT. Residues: CASSLCGTADTQYF.

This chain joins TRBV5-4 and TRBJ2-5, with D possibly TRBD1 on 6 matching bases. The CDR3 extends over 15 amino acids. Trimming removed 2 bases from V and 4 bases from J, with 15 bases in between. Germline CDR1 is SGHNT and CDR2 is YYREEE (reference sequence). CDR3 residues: CASSLSNRAGETQYF. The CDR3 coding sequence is TGTGCCAGCAGCTTAAGTAACAGGGCAGGAGAGACCCAGTACTTC.

The CDR3: CASSGLRGRGAGELFF. The CDR3 DNA sequence: TGTGCCAGCAGCGGTTTGAGGGGGCGGGGGGCCGGGGAGCTGTTTTTT. The genes are TRBV4-2 and TRBJ2-2, with a weak D call TRBD2 (8 bases). Looked up from germline, CDR1 is LGHNA and CDR2 is YNFKEQ. This CDR3 region has 16 residues. Trimming removed 5 bases from V and 6 bases from J, with 19 bases in between.

The DNA for the CDR3 is TGTGCCAGCAGCTTACAACAGGGGGGAGAGACCCAGTACTTC. Its translation is CASSLQQGGETQYF. The chain recombines TRBV13 with TRBJ2-5, with 8 positions matching TRBD1. In germline, CDR1 is PRHDT, CDR2 FYEKMQ (reference sequence). The CDR3 consists of 14 residues. J gave up 4 bases and V 2 bases, and 3 bases lay outside the gene matches.

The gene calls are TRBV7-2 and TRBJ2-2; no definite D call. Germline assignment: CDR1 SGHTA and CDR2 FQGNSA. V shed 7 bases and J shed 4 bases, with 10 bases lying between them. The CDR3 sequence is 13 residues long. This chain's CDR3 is CASTQTFTGELFF. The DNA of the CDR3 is TGTGCCAGCACCCAGACTTTCACCGGGGAGCTGTTTTTT.

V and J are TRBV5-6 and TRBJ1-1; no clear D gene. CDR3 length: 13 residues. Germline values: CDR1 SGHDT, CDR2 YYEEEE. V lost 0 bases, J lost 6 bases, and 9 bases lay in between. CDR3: CASSLAGKAEAFF. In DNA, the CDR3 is TGTGCCAGCAGCTTGGCCGGGAAAGCTGAAGCTTTCTTT. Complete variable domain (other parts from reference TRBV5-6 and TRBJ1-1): DAGVTQSPTHLIKTRGQQVTLRCSPKSGHDTVSWYQQALGQGPQFIFQYYEEEERQRGNFPDRFSGHQFPNYSSELNVNALLLGDSALYLCASSLAGKAEAFFGQGTRLTVV.

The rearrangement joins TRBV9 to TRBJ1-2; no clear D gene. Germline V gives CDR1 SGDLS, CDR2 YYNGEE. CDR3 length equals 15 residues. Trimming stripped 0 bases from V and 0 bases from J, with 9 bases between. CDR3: CASSVGLAPNYGYTF. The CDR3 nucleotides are TGTGCCAGCAGCGTAGGTTTGGCTCCTAACTATGGCTACACCTTC.